This T cell receptor beta chain appears in the sequencing data of a study of T cells in localized non-small cell lung cancer. CDR1 MNHEY and CDR2 SMNVEV come from the germline V gene (reference sequence). This CDR3 has 15 residues. V lost 2 bases and J lost 5; bases outside the gene matches: 8. Only in-frame clones appear in the TCRdb table, and some are missing; sequencing was by immunoSEQ multiplex PCR. The top ten hold under 20% of the sample, which has fewer than 40,000 clones, 87% seen once. This clonotype was sampled from a man aged 40 to 75 with stage III lung adenocarcinoma. Here the sequenced sample was peripheral blood mononuclear cells, taken before any cancer treatment. This chain joins TRBV27 and TRBJ2-5; 7 bases align to TRBD2. The CDR3 is CASSLLGGDGETQYF. CDR3 DNA: TGTGCCAGCAGTTTACTTGGGGGGGATGGGGAGACCCAGTACTTC.